The rows below give T cell receptor beta chains drawn from one sample of a study of T cell repertoires in cytomegalovirus infection. TCRdb re-called the reads with MiXCR, one entry per CDR3 protein. The data contain about 470,000 distinct CDR3 sequences, under 55% of them singletons. These receptors are not linked to any known antigen. The sample here was cultured PBMCs, taken from culture after CMV antigen stimulation. These receptors originate from a human donor in good health (CMV status not recorded). Some clones in this sample may be carry-over from other donors' samples. Each CDR3 is given with its conserved first and last residue. Fields, in order: clone size, J gene, V gene, D gene, CDR3 DNA, CDR3 protein. D genes are given only for firm matches. Size is omitted from some rows. Given values are once, few, many or a class for expanded clones.

NA	TRBJ2-1	TRBV4-1	NA	TGTGCCAGCAGCCAAGAGGGGGGGGTTAAGCAGTTCTTC	CASSQEGGVKQFF
few	TRBJ2-3	TRBV7-2	TRBD2	TGTGCCAGCAGCCCCTACGAGAGGGAGGGAGTGCAGTATTTT	CASSPYEREGVQYF
few	TRBJ1-5	TRBV27	NA	TGTGCCAGCAGTTTACGGGGGGATAATAGCAATCAGCCCCAGCATTTT	CASSLRGDNSNQPQHF
few	TRBJ1-5	TRBV7-2	NA	TGTGCCAGCAGCTTGTATAGGGCACACAATCAGCCCCAGCATTTT	CASSLYRAHNQPQHF
few	TRBJ2-1	TRBV7-8	TRBD1	TGTGCCAGCAGCTTAGGCAGGGGGAACGATGAGCAGTTCTTC	CASSLGRGNDEQFF
few	TRBJ2-3	TRBV12-5	NA	TGTGCTAGTGGTACGGGGACTGCGTCAGATACGCAGTATTTT	CASGTGTASDTQYF
few	TRBJ2-1	TRBV2	NA	TGTGCCAGCAGTGAAATGCCGGCGTACAATGAGCAGTTCTTC	CASSEMPAYNEQFF
few	TRBJ2-7	TRBV6-1	TRBD1	TGTGCCAGCAGTGGAACGGACAGGGGGTCCTACGAGCAGTACTTC	CASSGTDRGSYEQYF
NA	TRBJ2-5	TRBV6-2/TRBV6-3	NA	TGTGCCAGCAGTCTTCTAGGGGGTGCTTTGGAGACCCAGTACTTC	CASSLLGGALETQYF
few	TRBJ2-5	TRBV10-3	TRBD2	TGTGCCATCCGTTCGACTAGCAGCCAAGAGACCCAGTACTTC	CAIRSTSSQETQYF
few	TRBJ1-5	TRBV6-2/TRBV6-3	NA	TGTGCCAGCAGTTGGTCCTCTGGTTCTAATCAGCCCCAGCATTTT	CASSWSSGSNQPQHF
NA	TRBJ2-4	TRBV6-2/TRBV6-3	TRBD1	TGTGCCAGCAGTTACCCGAACAGGGGAGCCAAAAACATTCAGTACTTC	CASSYPNRGAKNIQYF
NA	TRBJ1-2	TRBV12-3/TRBV12-4	NA	TGTGCCAGCAGTTTAAAGGCGACTCCCCGGTCGGGTAACTATGGCTACACCTTC	CASSLKATPRSGNYGYTF
few	TRBJ1-3	TRBV5-3	NA	TGTGCCAGCAGCTATCAGGGGCCCGGAAACACCATATATTTT	CASSYQGPGNTIYF
NA	TRBJ2-2	TRBV12-3/TRBV12-4	TRBD2	TGTGCCAGCAGGACCTCTGTCGGGGGGACCGGGGAGCTGTTTTTT	CASRTSVGGTGELFF
few	TRBJ1-1	TRBV6-5	NA	TGTGCCAGCAGTTACGGTCCGGGAAGGATAGCTTTCTTT	CASSYGPGRIAFF
NA	TRBJ2-1	TRBV19	TRBD2	TGTGCCAGTAGTATAGCTAGCGGAGAGTACAATGAGCAGTTCTTC	CASSIASGEYNEQFF
few	TRBJ1-5	TRBV12-3/TRBV12-4	NA	TGTGCCAGCAGTTCGTCCAGGCGGCCCCAGCATTTT	CASSSSRRPQHF
NA	TRBJ1-1	TRBV5-6	NA	TGTGCCAGCAGCTTGCTGATGGATCGGGTCACTGAAGCTTTCTTT	CASSLLMDRVTEAFF
few	TRBJ2-1	TRBV19	TRBD1	TGTGCCAGTAAGGACAGGGGAAGGGGACATGAGCAGTTCTTC	CASKDRGRGHEQFF
NA	TRBJ1-2	TRBV12-3/TRBV12-4	NA	TGTGCCAGCAGAACAGCTCAGGCATCCTATGGCTACACCTTC	CASRTAQASYGYTF
few	TRBJ2-1	TRBV7-9	NA	TGTGCCAGCAGCTTAATGGCTACTGAGCAGTTCTTC	CASSLMATEQFF
NA	TRBJ1-5	TRBV7-9	NA	TGTGCCAGCAGCGCCCATCAGGGATTGGGCAATCAGCCCCAGCATTTT	CASSAHQGLGNQPQHF
NA	TRBJ2-7	TRBV5-3	TRBD2	TGTGCCAGCAGTCGCGGAGGGGGGACTAGCGTCCTCGAGCAGTACTTC	CASSRGGGTSVLEQYF
NA	TRBJ1-5	TRBV27	NA	TGTGCCAGCGGCCGACAGATCTATCAGCCCCAGCATTTT	CASGRQIYQPQHF
NA	TRBJ2-7	TRBV2	NA	TGTGCCAGCAGTCAACAGGAGGTGGTCTCCTACGAGCAGTACTTC	CASSQQEVVSYEQYF
NA	TRBJ1-1	TRBV11-2	NA	TGTGCCAGCAGCTCCCTGAGGGCAGGGGCCCCAGCGTTGAGTACTGAAGCTTTCTTT	CASSSLRAGAPALSTEAFF
few	TRBJ2-5	TRBV7-2	NA	TGTGCCAGCAGAAAACGGGTAGGGGAGACCCAGTACTTC	CASRKRVGETQYF
NA	TRBJ2-1	TRBV4-3	NA	TGCGCCAGCAGCCAGAACGTTGGGGGCCGGGGTGAGCAGTTCTTC	CASSQNVGGRGEQFF
many	TRBJ2-7	TRBV7-2	NA	TGTGCCAGCAGCCTACAGAAATACGAGCAGTACTTC	CASSLQKYEQYF
NA	TRBJ1-4	TRBV12-3/TRBV12-4	NA	TGTGCCAGCGCTGACCGGGACCGGGAAAAACTGTTTTTT	CASADRDREKLFF
NA	TRBJ2-7	TRBV7-8	NA	TGTGCCAGCAGCCCCCGACAGACCCCTTACGAGCAGTACTTC	CASSPRQTPYEQYF
few	TRBJ2-1	TRBV11-2	NA	TGTGCCAGCAGCCCGATGGGTTCGGGGATCTACAATGAGCAGTTCTTC	CASSPMGSGIYNEQFF
NA	TRBJ2-3	TRBV28	TRBD2	TGTGCCAGCAGGGCGGGACTAGCGGGGGACACAGATACGCAGTATTTT	CASRAGLAGDTDTQYF
few	TRBJ1-1	TRBV5-1	NA	TGCGCCAGTAAGACACAGGCGGGGAACACTGAAGCTTTCTTT	CASKTQAGNTEAFF
NA	TRBJ2-5	TRBV7-9	TRBD2	TGTGCCAGCAGCTTAGCAACATTCCGGACTAGCGATAAGGAGACCCAGTACTTC	CASSLATFRTSDKETQYF
NA	TRBJ2-5	TRBV19	NA	TGTGCCAGTAGCCCCTCGGCGGTTGAGACCCAGTACTTC	CASSPSAVETQYF